This T cell receptor beta chain was recorded in a study of cytomegalovirus exposure and HLA in healthy donors. Study in general: The approximately 110 validation repertoires used a platform that matched the one used for the 550 to 800 first-cohort repertoires, as a later analysis reported. Points from the study as a whole: In vitro assays verified that three CMV-associated chains recognized CMV antigens specifically. High sensitivity and specificity were reportedly achieved when the classifier diagnosed cytomegalovirus status.

On this clone: Its target is not known.

V gave up 2 bases and J gave up 7 bases, with 16 bases separating them. Germline CDR1 is SGHNT and CDR2 is YYREEE (reference sequence). This CDR3 is built from 15 residues. Sequenced by immunoSEQ multiplex PCR; TCRdb stores in-frame clones only, minus some. There are 200,000 to 250,000 clones in the sample; around nine tenths occur only once, and approximately 1% lies in the top ten. Material for sequencing was PBMCs. The rearrangement joins TRBV5-4 to TRBJ2-1; possibly TRBD2 for D (6 bases). This clonotype originated in a woman aged 18-29 years in good health and CMV-seronegative. Written as DNA, the CDR3 is TGTGCCAGCAGCTTTTTTGAGGGAGGTAGGAATGAGCAGTTCTTC. Translation: CASSFFEGGRNEQFF.